The source of this TCR beta chain is a study of blood T cell repertoires in COVID-19. Study background: There were acute and convalescent COVID-19 samples, and they came from the United States, Italy and Spain.

Germline loops: CDR1 SGHRS, CDR2 YFSETQ. Between the trimmed V and J ends, which lost 7 bases and 3 bases, there was a span of 7 bases. The CDR3 runs to 12 residues. Clones were read by immunoSEQ multiplex PCR, and TCRdb kept only the in-frame ones, dropping some. The sample includes 55,000 to 65,000 clones, more than 70% of them seen just once. The clonotype originates from a man in his sixties with active or convalescent COVID-19. This chain connects TRBV5-1 to TRBJ1-4; no clear D. Sequences were obtained from peripheral blood. This CDR3 reads CASRESNEKLFF. Here the CDR3 DNA reads TGCGCCAGCCGAGAATCTAATGAAAAACTGTTTTTT.